The entry below gives a single T cell receptor (beta chain) sequence along with its context. In its sample, this clone was seen once. Its antigen is currently not known. No qualities accompany the bases; no much larger clone lies one base away. This sample is drawn from a study of blood T cell repertoires in COVID-19 (dated by TCRdb to 2018 to 2020). Context from the whole study: The collaborator samples originated in the United States, Italy and Spain and spanned the acute and convalescent phases of COVID-19. The dataset comprised deeply sampled blood TCRbeta repertoires from subjects exposed to, actively infected with, or recovered from COVID-19. Where HLA class I and class II types were available, the types were taken from metadata supplied by the sample provider, not from assay-based typing. Sample metadata almost always included a de-identified subject ID, COVID-19 status, age in years and sex. The material from the prospective study consisted of cDNA or gDNA derived from T cells, B-cell-depleted T cells, or PBMCs. The samples were drawn from the first 160 participants of the ongoing ImmuneRACE study and from 1,254 subjects provided by 6 global collaborators. The repertoires were released in a freely available public database intended as a resource for research on the immune response to SARS-CoV-2.

Spanning cysteine to phenylalanine, the CDR3 consists of 14 amino acids. Only the CDR3 region is kept as DNA, spanning 42 bases read in frame from base 1. Trimming takes 6 bases from V and 1 base from J, and the germline ends sit 11 bases apart. From a lookup of the germline V gene, CDR1 and CDR2 are MNHEY and SVGAGI. The immunoSEQ Assay, a bias-controlled multiplex PCR, was used to amplify TCRbeta CDR3 regions from genomic DNA. In the original analysis: The number of nucleated cells in each sample was estimated by amplification of reference gene primers within the assay. Sequence reads were collapsed and filtered to measure the absolute abundance of every unique TCRbeta CDR3 rearrangement. For each sample, productive Simpson clonality was calculated as the square root of Simpson's diversity index over productive rearrangements. The source is immuneACCESS, and TCRdb retained only in-frame sequences with V and J called. Part of the clones is not carried over; for the studies checked, unresolved V genes explain less than half of this, and the remainder is unexplained. V, J and clone size are taken as reported in that table, and D and trimming were inferred from the DNA itself. For this sample there are fewer than 250,000 clones; 87% appear just once. The ten largest clonotypes hold 9.5% to 14% of the sample.

Study-level results and caveats: How much clinical and demographic metadata was included differed by source and by participant, and the metadata was provided uncurated.

Participants in the prospective study were enrolled through a virtual design, were aged roughly 18 to 100 years, and lived in approximately 25 United States geographic areas. To assign participants to cohorts, the prospective study relied on clinical history that participants themselves reported in a screening survey and a study questionnaire. For ImmuneRACE Cohort 3, a participant was defined as recovered based on two consecutive negative NP/OP PCR tests, clearance by a healthcare professional, or resolution of symptoms. Mobile phlebotomists in the prospective study collected whole blood, serum and a nasopharyngeal or oropharyngeal swab from every participant. Participants in the prospective study had the option to provide additional blood draws and questionnaires over a roughly 2-month period. Prospective study blood samples were shipped either frozen or at room temperature before DNA extraction.

Recombination joined TRBV6-5 with TRBJ2-3, with the D gene not confidently named. The clonotype was recovered from a man aged 25-40 years who had recovered from COVID-19. Sequenced sample: PBMCs or T cells enriched from blood (not recorded which). Read as DNA, the sequence is TGTGCCAGCAGCCTGACCCAGGGCACAGATACGCAGTATTTT. Translation gives CASSLTQGTDTQYF.